This TCR beta chain was recovered during a study of shared clonotypes between healthy human individuals. General study points: Compared with memory subsets, naive subsets generally had larger estimated richness. Non-shared clonotypes had lower generation probabilities than clonotypes shared by all four sorted-subset donors.

The V and J ends lost 5 bases and 4 bases, in that order; junction bases with no gene match: 14. CDR1 and CDR2 (germline): GTSNPN, SVGIG (reference sequence). The CDR3 length is 16 residues. As concerns this clone: Its antigen is still unknown.

Sorted-subset replicate PCR reactions were performed with around 200 ng DNA, corresponding to 30,000 or so T cell genomes. Sequencing was performed with immunoSEQ multiplex PCR; in TCRdb, only in-frame clones are kept and a portion is missing. The table includes under 1,100,000 clones, around 76% detected once. CD4+ cells were split into CD45RA+ naive and CD45RA-negative memory subsets. The sequence was obtained from a man aged 18 to 29 in good health. The chain couples TRBV30 to TRBJ2-1; 7 nucleotides match TRBD2. Source material: memory CD4+ T cells sorted from blood. Documented subset: CD45RA-negative fraction. CDR3 in amino acids: CAWLGGGALPYNEQFF. In nucleotides, the CDR3 is TGTGCCTGGCTGGGGGGAGGGGCGCTACCTTACAATGAGCAGTTCTTC.